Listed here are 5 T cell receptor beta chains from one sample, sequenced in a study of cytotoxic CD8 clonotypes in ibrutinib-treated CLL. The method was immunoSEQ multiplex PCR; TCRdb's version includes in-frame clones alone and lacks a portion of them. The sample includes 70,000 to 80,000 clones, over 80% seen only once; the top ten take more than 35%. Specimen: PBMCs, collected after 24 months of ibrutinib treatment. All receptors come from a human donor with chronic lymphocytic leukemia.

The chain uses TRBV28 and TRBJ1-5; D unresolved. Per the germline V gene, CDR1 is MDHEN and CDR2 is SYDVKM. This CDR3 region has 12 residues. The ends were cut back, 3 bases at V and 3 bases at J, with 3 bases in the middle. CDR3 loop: CASSLANQPQHF. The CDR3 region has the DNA TGTGCCAGCAGTTTGGCCAATCAGCCCCAGCATTTT. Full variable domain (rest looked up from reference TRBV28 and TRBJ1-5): DVKVTQSSRYLVKRTGEKVFLECVQDMDHENMFWYRQDPGLGLRLIYFSYDVKMKEKGDIPEGYSVSREKKERFSLILESASTNQTSMYLCASSLANQPQHFGDGTRLSIL.

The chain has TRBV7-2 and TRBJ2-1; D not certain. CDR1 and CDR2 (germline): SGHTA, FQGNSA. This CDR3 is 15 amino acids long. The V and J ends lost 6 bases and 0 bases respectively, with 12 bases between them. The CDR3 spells CASRPETGSYNEQFF. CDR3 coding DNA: TGTGCCAGCAGACCCGAAACGGGCTCCTACAATGAGCAGTTCTTC.

CDR3 sequence (DNA): TGTGCCAGCAGCTTACAGGGGCAGAACACTGAAGCTTTCTTT. Its protein product is CASSLQGQNTEAFF. This chain connects TRBV5-4 to TRBJ1-1, with 7 bases that match TRBD1. The CDR3 extends over 14 amino acids. Germline loops: CDR1 SGHNT, CDR2 YYREEE (reference sequence). The trim removed 2 bases at V and 1 base at J, leaving 2 bases unmatched.

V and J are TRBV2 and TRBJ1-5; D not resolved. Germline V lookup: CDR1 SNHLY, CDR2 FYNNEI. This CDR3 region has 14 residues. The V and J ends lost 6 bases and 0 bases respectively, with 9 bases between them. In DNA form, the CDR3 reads TGTGCCAGCAGGGGCTGGGATAGCAATCAGCCCCAGCATTTT. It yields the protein CASRGWDSNQPQHF.

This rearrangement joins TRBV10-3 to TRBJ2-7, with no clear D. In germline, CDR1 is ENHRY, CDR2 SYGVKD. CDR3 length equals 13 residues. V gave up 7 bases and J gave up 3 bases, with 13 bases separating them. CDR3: CAITTPGRYEQYF. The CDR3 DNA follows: TGTGCCATCACCACCCCCGGACGCTACGAGCAGTACTTC.